This is a list of T cell receptor beta chains from one sample in a study of cytomegalovirus exposure and HLA in healthy donors. Clones were read by immunoSEQ multiplex PCR, and TCRdb kept only the in-frame ones, dropping some. The sample has under 250,000 clones; about three quarters are singletons. Material: PBMCs. These receptors all come from a woman in her twenties or thirties in good health and CMV-seronegative. The CDR3 runs from the conserved cysteine through the conserved F or W. Fields, in order: CDR3 DNA, CDR3 protein, V gene, D gene, J gene, clone size. The D gene is left open where the match is weak. Clone size is stated in some rows and not others, as once, few, many or a class when expanded.

TGTGCCAGCAGGTCTTCAGGGTTGGCTGGAAACACCATATATTTT CASRSSGLAGNTIYF TRBV6-5 . TRBJ1-3 .
TGTGCCAGCTCACCCCCGACGGGAGAAAAACTGTTTTTT CASSPPTGEKLFF TRBV18 . TRBJ1-4 .
TGTGCCAGCAGCTCCACTAGCGGGGGGCCGGATACGCAGTATTTT CASSSTSGGPDTQYF TRBV11-3 TRBD2 TRBJ2-3 once
TGTGCCAGCAGTCTGGGGGGATTCAGACACACCGGGGAGCTGTTTTTT CASSLGGFRHTGELFF TRBV28 . TRBJ2-2 .
TGTGCCAGCGGACAGCCGATAGCCAAAAACATTCAGTACTTC CASGQPIAKNIQYF TRBV2 . TRBJ2-4 .
TGTGCCAGCAGTGATCTAAGGGACAGCCACGAGCAGTACTTC CASSDLRDSHEQYF TRBV2 TRBD1 TRBJ2-7 .
TGTGCCTGGACCCCCCACGGGGGAACTAATGAAAAACTGTTTTTT CAWTPHGGTNEKLFF TRBV30 . TRBJ1-4 once
TGTGCCAGCAGCGCACAGGGATATGGGTCCTACGAGCAGTACTTC CASSAQGYGSYEQYF TRBV7-2 . TRBJ2-7 .
TGTGCCTGGATCAAGGTAGCGCCTGACACAGATACGCAGTATTTT CAWIKVAPDTDTQYF TRBV30 . TRBJ2-3 .
TGTGCTAGTGGTTTTCCGGGACAGTTCTACGAGCAGTACTTC CASGFPGQFYEQYF TRBV12-5 TRBD1 TRBJ2-7 once
TGTGCCACCTGTGACAGATCTAGCGGCGAGACCCAGTACTTC CATCDRSSGETQYF TRBV11-1 TRBD2 TRBJ2-5 .
TGTGCTAGTGGTTCCATAGCGGGATGGGGCAATGAGCAGTTCTTC CASGSIAGWGNEQFF TRBV12-5 TRBD2 TRBJ2-1 few
TGTGCCAGCTCACCACTAGCATCTCAAGAGACCCAGTACTTC CASSPLASQETQYF TRBV18 . TRBJ2-5 once
TGTGCCAGCAGCTGGACAGGGGATAGCAATCAGCCCCAGCATTTT CASSWTGDSNQPQHF TRBV9 TRBD1 TRBJ1-5 .
TGTGCCAGCAGTTTATCCCAGGGGACTGAAGCTTTCTTT CASSLSQGTEAFF TRBV27 . TRBJ1-1 .
TGTGCCAGCAGCCAAGATCGGGGGATGAGGGGAAAACTGTTTTTT CASSQDRGMRGKLFF TRBV4-2 . TRBJ1-4 .
TGTGCCTGGAGTCCCCCTAGGACTAGCGGGAGGTCCGGGGAGCTGTTTTTT CAWSPPRTSGRSGELFF TRBV30 TRBD2 TRBJ2-2 .
TGTGCCAGCAGCTTCGGGACAGGAGCTTTCTTT CASSFGTGAFF TRBV7-2 TRBD1 TRBJ1-1 .
TGTGCCAGCAGTTGGTCGGGGGGTGGCTACGAGCAGTACTTC CASSWSGGGYEQYF TRBV28 TRBD2 TRBJ2-7 .
TGTGCCAGCAGCTTAGTCGGGGGGCCCAACAATCAGCCCCAGCATTTT CASSLVGGPNNQPQHF TRBV7-2 . TRBJ1-5 .
TGTGCCAGCGTACAGGGTCTCTATGGCTACACCTTC CASVQGLYGYTF TRBV6-6 . TRBJ1-2 .
TGTGCCAGCAGTGATGCAGGGACCTACGAGCAGTACTTC CASSDAGTYEQYF TRBV6-1 . TRBJ2-7 few
TGTGCCAGCAGTTCTCGCAGGGCGGATCAGCCCCAGCATTTT CASSSRRADQPQHF TRBV6-6 . TRBJ1-5 once
TGCGCCAGCAGTGAGTTCTTGGGGACTACTTATCGCGAGCAGTACTTC CASSEFLGTTYREQYF TRBV10-1 TRBD2 TRBJ2-7 .